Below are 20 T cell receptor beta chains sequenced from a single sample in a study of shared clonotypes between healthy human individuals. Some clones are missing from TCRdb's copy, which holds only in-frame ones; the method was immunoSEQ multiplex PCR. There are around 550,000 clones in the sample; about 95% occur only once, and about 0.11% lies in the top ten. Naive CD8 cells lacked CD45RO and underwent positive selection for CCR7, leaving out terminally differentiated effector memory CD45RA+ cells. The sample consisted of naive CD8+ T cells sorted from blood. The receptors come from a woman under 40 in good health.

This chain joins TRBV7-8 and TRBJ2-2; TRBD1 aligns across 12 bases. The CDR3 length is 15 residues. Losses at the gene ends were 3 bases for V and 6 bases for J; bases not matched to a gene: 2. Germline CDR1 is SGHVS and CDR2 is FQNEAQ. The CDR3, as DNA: TGTGCCAGCAGCTTGGGACAGGGGGCCTCCGGGGAGCTGTTTTTT. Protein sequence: CASSLGQGASGELFF.

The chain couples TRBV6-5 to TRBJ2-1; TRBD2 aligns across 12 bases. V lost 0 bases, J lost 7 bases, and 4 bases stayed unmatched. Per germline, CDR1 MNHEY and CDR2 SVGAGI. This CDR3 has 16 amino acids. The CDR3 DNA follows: TGTGCCAGCAGTTACTCGATTGGGACTAGCGGGAATGAGCAGTTCTTC. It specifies CASSYSIGTSGNEQFF.

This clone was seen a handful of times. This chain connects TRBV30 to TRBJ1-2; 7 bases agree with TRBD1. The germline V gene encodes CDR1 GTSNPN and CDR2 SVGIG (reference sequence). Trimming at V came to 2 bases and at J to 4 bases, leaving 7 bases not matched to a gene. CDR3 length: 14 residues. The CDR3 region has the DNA TGTGCCTGGAGTCCCGGACAGGTATTCTATGGCTACACCTTC. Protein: CAWSPGQVFYGYTF. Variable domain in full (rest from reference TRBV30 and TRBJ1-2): SQTIHQWPATLVQPVGSPLSLECTVEGTSNPNLYWYRQAAGRGLQLLFYSVGIGQISSEVPQNLSASRPQDRQFILSSKKLLLSDSGFYLCAWSPGQVFYGYTFGSGTRLTVV.

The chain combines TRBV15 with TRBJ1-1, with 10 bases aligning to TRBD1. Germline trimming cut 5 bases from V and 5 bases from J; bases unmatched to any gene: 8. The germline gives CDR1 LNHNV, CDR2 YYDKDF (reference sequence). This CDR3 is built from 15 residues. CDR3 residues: CATSPGTGVGTEAFF. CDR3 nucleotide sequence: TGTGCCACCAGCCCCGGGACAGGGGTCGGGACTGAAGCTTTCTTT.

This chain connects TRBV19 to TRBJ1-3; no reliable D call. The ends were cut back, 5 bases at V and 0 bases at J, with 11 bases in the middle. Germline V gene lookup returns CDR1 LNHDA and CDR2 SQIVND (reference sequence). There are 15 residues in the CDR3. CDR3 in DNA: TGTGCCAGTAGTTCAGCGCTCCACTCTGGAAACACCATATATTTT. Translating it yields CASSSALHSGNTIYF.

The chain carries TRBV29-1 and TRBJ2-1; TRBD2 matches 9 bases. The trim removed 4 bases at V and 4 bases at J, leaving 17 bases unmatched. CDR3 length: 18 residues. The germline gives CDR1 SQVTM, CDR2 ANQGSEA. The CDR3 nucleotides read TGCAGCGTTGTGGGTAGCGGGGGAGCGGTGGTAGGTTACAATGAGCAGTTCTTC. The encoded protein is CSVVGSGGAVVGYNEQFF.

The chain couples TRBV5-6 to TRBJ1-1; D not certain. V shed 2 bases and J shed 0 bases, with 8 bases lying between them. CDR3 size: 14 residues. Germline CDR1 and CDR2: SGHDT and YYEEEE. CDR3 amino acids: CASSFNSLNTEAFF. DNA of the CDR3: TGTGCCAGCAGCTTTAATTCCTTGAACACTGAAGCTTTCTTT.

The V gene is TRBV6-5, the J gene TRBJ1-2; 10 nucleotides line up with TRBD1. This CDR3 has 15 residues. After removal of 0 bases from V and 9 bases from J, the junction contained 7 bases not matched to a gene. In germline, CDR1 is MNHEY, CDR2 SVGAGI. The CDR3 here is CASSYSGGQGTRYTF. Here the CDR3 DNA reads TGTGCCAGCAGTTACTCTGGGGGACAGGGGACGCGCTACACCTTC.

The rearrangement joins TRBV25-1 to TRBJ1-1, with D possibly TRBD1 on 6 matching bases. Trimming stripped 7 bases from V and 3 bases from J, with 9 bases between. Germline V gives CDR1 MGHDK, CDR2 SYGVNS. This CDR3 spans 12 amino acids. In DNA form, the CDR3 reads TGTGCCAGCATAGGGGGGGACACTGAAGCTTTCTTT. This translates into CASIGGDTEAFF. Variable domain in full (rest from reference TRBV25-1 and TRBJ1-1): EADIYQTPRYLVIGTGKKITLECSQTMGHDKMYWYQQDPGMELHLIHYSYGVNSTEKGDLSSESTVSRIRTEHFPLTLESARPSHTSQYLCASIGGDTEAFFGQGTRLTVV.

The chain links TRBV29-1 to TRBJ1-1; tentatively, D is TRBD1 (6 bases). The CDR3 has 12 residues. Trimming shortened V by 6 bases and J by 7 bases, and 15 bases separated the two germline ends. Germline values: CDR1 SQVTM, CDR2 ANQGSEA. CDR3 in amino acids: CSVRGGRGEAFF. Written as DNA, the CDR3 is TGCAGCGTGAGGGGGGGGCGCGGTGAAGCTTTCTTT.

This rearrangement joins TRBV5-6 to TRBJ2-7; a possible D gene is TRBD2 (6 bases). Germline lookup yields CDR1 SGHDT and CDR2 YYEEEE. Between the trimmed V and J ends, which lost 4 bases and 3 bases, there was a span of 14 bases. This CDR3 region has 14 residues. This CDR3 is CASSRNLGGYEQYF. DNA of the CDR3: TGTGCCAGCAGCCGAAACCTGGGGGGCTACGAGCAGTACTTC.

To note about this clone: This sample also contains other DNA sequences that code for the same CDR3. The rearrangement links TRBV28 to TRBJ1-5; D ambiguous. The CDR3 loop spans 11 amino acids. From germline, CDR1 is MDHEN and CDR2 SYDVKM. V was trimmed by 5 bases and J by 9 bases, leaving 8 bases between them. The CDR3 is CASSLPGPQHF. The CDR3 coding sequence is TGTGCCAGCAGTCTTCCAGGGCCCCAGCATTTT.

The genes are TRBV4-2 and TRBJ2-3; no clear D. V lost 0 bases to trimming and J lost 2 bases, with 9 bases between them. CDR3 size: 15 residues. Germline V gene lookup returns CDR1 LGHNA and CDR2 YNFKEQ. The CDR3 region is CASSQERMSTDTQYF. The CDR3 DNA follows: TGTGCCAGCAGCCAAGAAAGGATGTCCACAGATACGCAGTATTTT.

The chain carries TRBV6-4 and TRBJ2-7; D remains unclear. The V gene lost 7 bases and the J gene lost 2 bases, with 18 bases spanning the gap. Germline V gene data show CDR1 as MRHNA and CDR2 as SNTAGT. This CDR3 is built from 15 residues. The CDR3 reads CASTPRGAETYEQYF. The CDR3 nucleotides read TGTGCCAGCACCCCACGAGGCGCGGAAACCTACGAGCAGTACTTC.

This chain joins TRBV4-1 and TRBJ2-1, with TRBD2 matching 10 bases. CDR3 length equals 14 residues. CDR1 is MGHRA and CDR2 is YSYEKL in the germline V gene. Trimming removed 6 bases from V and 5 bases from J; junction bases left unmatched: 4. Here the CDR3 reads CASSSSGSHNEQFF. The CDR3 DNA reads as TGCGCCAGCAGTTCTAGCGGGAGCCACAATGAGCAGTTCTTC.

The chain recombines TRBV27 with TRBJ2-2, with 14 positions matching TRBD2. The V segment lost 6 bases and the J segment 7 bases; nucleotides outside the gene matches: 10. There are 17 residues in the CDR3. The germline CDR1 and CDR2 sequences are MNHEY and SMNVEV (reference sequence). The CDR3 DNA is TGTGCCAGCAGCCCATCGGGGGGACTAGCGGGAGACGGGGAGCTGTTTTTT. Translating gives CASSPSGGLAGDGELFF.

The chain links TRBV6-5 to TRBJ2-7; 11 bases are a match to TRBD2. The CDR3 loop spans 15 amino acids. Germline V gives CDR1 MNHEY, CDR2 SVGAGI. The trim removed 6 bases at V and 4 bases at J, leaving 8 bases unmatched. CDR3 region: CASSSPTSGIYEQYF. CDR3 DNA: TGTGCCAGCAGCTCACCGACTAGCGGGATTTACGAGCAGTACTTC.

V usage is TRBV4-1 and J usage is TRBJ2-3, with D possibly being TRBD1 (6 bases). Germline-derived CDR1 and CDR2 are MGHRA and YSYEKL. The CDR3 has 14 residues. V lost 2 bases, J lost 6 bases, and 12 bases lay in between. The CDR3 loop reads CASSQSQGMDTQYF. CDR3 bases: TGCGCCAGCAGCCAAAGTCAGGGGATGGATACGCAGTATTTT.

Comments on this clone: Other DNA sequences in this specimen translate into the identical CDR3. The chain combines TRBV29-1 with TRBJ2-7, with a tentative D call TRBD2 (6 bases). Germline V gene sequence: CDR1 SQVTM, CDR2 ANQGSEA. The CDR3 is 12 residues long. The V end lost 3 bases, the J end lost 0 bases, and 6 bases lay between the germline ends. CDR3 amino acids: CSVEEGSYEQYF. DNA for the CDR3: TGCAGCGTTGAGGAGGGCTCCTACGAGCAGTACTTC.

The CDR3 DNA follows: TGTGCCAGCAGCTTCAGGGGTTGGCCTGAAGCTTTCTTT. Translation gives CASSFRGWPEAFF. The rearrangement uses TRBV5-8 and TRBJ1-1; maybe TRBD1 (6 bases). The CDR3 has 13 residues. V dropped 2 bases and J dropped 6 bases, with 11 bases sitting between them. Germline V gene data show CDR1 as SGHTS and CDR2 as YDEGEE.